The 25 T cell receptor beta chains below come from one sample, sequenced in a study of cytomegalovirus exposure and HLA in healthy donors. The PCR made use of 60 Vbeta and 13 Jbeta primers. Assay: immunoSEQ multiplex PCR; the TCRdb copy retains only in-frame clones and omits some. This table holds about 140,000 clones, approximately 84% found once. The sample comprised PBMCs. These TCRs come from a man under 40 in good health and CMV-seropositive.

This clone was detected once. The gene calls are TRBV7-9 and TRBJ1-2, with TRBD1 identical over 7 bases. Trimming removed 6 bases from V and 7 bases from J; junction bases left unmatched: 8. The length of the CDR3 is 13 residues. Germline loops: CDR1 SEHNR, CDR2 FQNEAQ (reference sequence). For the CDR3, the DNA is TGTGCCAGCAGTCGAACAGGGGCCTCTGGCTACACCTTC. This codes for CASSRTGASGYTF.

The chain has TRBV28 and TRBJ2-3; TRBD2 matches at 10 bases. The J segment lost 2 bases and the V segment lost 4 bases, leaving 6 bases of the junction unmatched. The CDR3 contains 16 residues. Per the germline V gene, CDR1 is MDHEN and CDR2 is SYDVKM. The CDR3: CASSSGLAGDTDTQYF. The DNA for the CDR3 is TGTGCCAGCAGTTCTGGGCTAGCGGGGGACACAGATACGCAGTATTTT.

The chain recombines TRBV9 with TRBJ1-2, with 9 positions matching TRBD1. With V trimmed by 4 bases and J by 6 bases, 13 bases remained unmatched. The CDR3 consists of 16 residues. Germline V gene data show CDR1 as SGDLS and CDR2 as YYNGEE. The CDR3 protein is CASSSRPGTGMDGYTF. Here the CDR3 DNA reads TGTGCCAGCAGCTCACGTCCCGGGACAGGGATGGATGGCTACACCTTC.

Only one count was recorded for this clone. The genes are TRBV6-5 and TRBJ2-7; 9 bases line up with TRBD1. CDR3 length: 14 amino acids. The V and J ends lost 7 bases and 2 bases, in that order; junction bases with no gene match: 6. Per the germline V gene, CDR1 is MNHEY and CDR2 is SVGAGI. DNA of the CDR3: TGTGCCAGCACCTCAAGACAGGGGGCCTACGAGCAGTACTTC. The encoded protein is CASTSRQGAYEQYF.

The CDR3 DNA sequence: TGTGCCAGCAGCTTGACTCGACTGAGCTCCTACGAGCAGTACTTC. Translating it yields CASSLTRLSSYEQYF. The chain uses TRBV5-8 and TRBJ2-7, with D unclear. Looked up from germline, CDR1 is SGHTS and CDR2 is YDEGEE. V gave up 1 base and J gave up 0 bases, with 11 bases separating them. This CDR3 comprises 15 residues.

The chain joins TRBV19 to TRBJ2-1, with a weak D call TRBD1 (6 bases). This CDR3 spans 13 amino acids. Trimming cost V 4 bases and J 2 bases, with 6 bases left between them. Germline V CDR1 and CDR2: LNHDA, SQIVND (reference sequence). Here the CDR3 reads CASSKGAYNEQFF. The DNA of the CDR3 is TGTGCCAGTAGTAAGGGGGCCTACAATGAGCAGTTCTTC.

This clone has more than one count but fewer than ten. The J gene is TRBJ1-3, the V gene TRBV4-1, with TRBD1 matching 7 bases. The germline gives CDR1 MGHRA, CDR2 YSYEKL. The CDR3 spans 14 residues. Trimming removed 4 bases from V and 4 bases from J; junction bases left unmatched: 4. The CDR3 DNA sequence: TGCGCCAGCAGCCCAACCAGGGGGGGAAACACCATATATTTT. This encodes CASSPTRGGNTIYF.

V is TRBV23-1 and J is TRBJ2-3, with D perhaps matching TRBD1 (5 bases). TRBV23-1 is sorted into the ORF group, with uncertain function. Trimming took 5 bases from V and 4 from J, leaving 13 bases between them. This CDR3 spans 14 amino acids. CDR3 region: CASSSSKQADTQYF. CDR3 in DNA: TGCGCCAGCAGTTCCTCCAAACAGGCAGATACGCAGTATTTT.

The chain is built from TRBV19 and TRBJ1-5, with D unclear. V lost 0 bases, J lost 6 bases, and 9 bases lay in between. Germline loops: CDR1 LNHDA, CDR2 SQIVND (reference sequence). The CDR3 is 14 amino acids. CDR3 residues: CASSIEVGGQPQHF. The CDR3 DNA reads TGTGCCAGTAGTATAGAGGTAGGAGGTCAGCCCCAGCATTTT. Combining the CDR3 with reference TRBV19 and TRBJ1-5 gives the whole variable domain DGGITQSPKYLFRKEGQNVTLSCEQNLNHDAMYWYRQDPGQGLRLIYYSQIVNDFQKGDIAEGYSVSREKKESFPLTVTSAQKNPTAFYLCASSIEVGGQPQHFGDGTRLSIL.

The CDR3 DNA reads TGTGCCAGCAGCCGACAGGGGGCGAACTATGGCTACACCTTC. It encodes CASSRQGANYGYTF. This chain connects TRBV25-1 to TRBJ1-2, with 10 bases aligning to TRBD1. The CDR3 sequence is 14 residues long. Germline CDR1 is MGHDK and CDR2 is SYGVNS. The V gene end was trimmed by 6 bases and the J gene end by 2 bases; junction bases not matched to a gene: 3.

The rearrangement links TRBV4-1 to TRBJ1-1; the match to TRBD1 covers 9 bases. Unmatched junction bases numbered 6, after V lost 3 bases and J lost 4 bases. CDR1 is MGHRA, CDR2 YSYEKL, per germline. This CDR3 is built from 15 residues. CDR3 in DNA: TGCGCCAGCAGCCAGGCGACAGGGGGTATCACTGAAGCTTTCTTT. Translation: CASSQATGGITEAFF.

This clone was picked up a small number of times. V and J are TRBV27 and TRBJ1-2; D gene uncertain. Trimming removed 7 bases from V and 4 bases from J, with 16 bases in between. Germline V gives CDR1 MNHEY, CDR2 SMNVEV (reference sequence). The CDR3 is 14 residues long. The CDR3 here is CASTPRSSGYGYTF. CDR3 in DNA: TGTGCCAGCACTCCAAGGAGTTCGGGCTATGGCTACACCTTC.

The J gene is TRBJ2-6, the V gene TRBV9, with D possibly matching TRBD1 (6 bases). Trimming removed 4 bases at V and 1 base at J, with 9 bases between. This CDR3 region has 15 residues. CDR1 is SGDLS, CDR2 YYNGEE, per germline. Here the CDR3 reads CASSSQGSGANVLTF. The DNA for the CDR3 is TGTGCCAGCAGCTCCCAGGGGTCTGGGGCCAACGTCCTGACTTTC.

The CDR3 DNA is TGTGCCAGCAGCCCCCTGGGGAGCGGGGGTAACGAGCAGTACTTC. It codes for CASSPLGSGGNEQYF. J is TRBJ2-7 and V is TRBV9, with 8 positions matching TRBD2. CDR1 is SGDLS and CDR2 is YYNGEE in the germline V gene. V shed 4 bases and J 5 bases; nucleotides not matched to a gene: 11. This CDR3 has 15 residues.

The chain has TRBV6-1 and TRBJ1-3; D is unclear. V dropped 7 bases and J dropped 4 bases, with 17 bases sitting between them. CDR1 MNHNS and CDR2 SASEGT come from the germline V gene. CDR3 length: 15 residues. The CDR3 loop reads CASTLSRAIGNTIYF. The CDR3 bases are TGTGCCAGCACTCTATCACGTGCGATAGGAAACACCATATATTTT.

The chain couples TRBV6-1 to TRBJ2-1, with 7 positions matching TRBD1. The CDR3 has 14 residues. Per the germline V gene, CDR1 is MNHNS and CDR2 is SASEGT. V shed 5 bases and J 12 bases; nucleotides not matched to a gene: 13. CDR3 coding DNA: TGTGCCAGCAGTAACCTGGACAGGCAACAGACGCAGTTCTTC. Protein sequence: CASSNLDRQQTQFF.

CDR3: CASSLRVLNTEAFF. For the CDR3, the DNA is TGTGCCAGCAGCTTGAGGGTCTTAAACACTGAAGCTTTCTTT. The chain couples TRBV11-2 to TRBJ1-1, with D uncertain. Deletions cut 3 bases from V and 2 bases from J, with 10 bases between. Germline V gene data show CDR1 as SGHAT and CDR2 as FQNNGV. The CDR3 is made up of 14 amino acids.

The rearrangement uses TRBV18 and TRBJ2-2; 10 bases are shared with TRBD1. Germline values: CDR1 KGHSH, CDR2 LQKENI. CDR3 length equals 17 residues. Trimming removed 3 bases from V and 7 bases from J; junction bases left unmatched: 11. CDR3 sequence reads: CASSPRNRGQGGGELFF. CDR3 coding DNA: TGTGCCAGCTCACCTCGGAACCGTGGACAGGGGGGCGGGGAGCTGTTTTTT.

On this clone: Other DNA sequences in the same sample also yield this CDR3. The CDR3, as DNA: TGTGCCAGCACTGGGCAGGCGGGTGGCTACACCTTC. Its translation: CASTGQAGGYTF. The chain uses TRBV5-4 and TRBJ1-2; no clear D gene. The CDR3 is made up of 12 amino acids. Germline values: CDR1 SGHNT, CDR2 YYREEE (reference sequence). Between the trimmed V and J ends, which lost 6 bases and 7 bases, there was a span of 13 bases. The full variable domain, in which reference TRBV5-4 and TRBJ1-2 provide the parts outside the CDR3, is ETGVTQSPTHLIKTRGQQVTLRCSSQSGHNTVSWYQQALGQGPQFIFQYYREEENGRGNFPPRFSGLQFPNYSSELNVNALELDDSALYLCASTGQAGGYTFGSGTRLTVV.

V and J are TRBV15 and TRBJ1-2; a weak D match, TRBD1 (6 bases). Trimming pared 3 bases from V and 2 bases from J, leaving 10 bases between. The germline gives CDR1 LNHNV, CDR2 YYDKDF (reference sequence). There are 14 residues in the CDR3. The CDR3 DNA sequence: TGTGCCACCAGCAGGCAGGGGAAAAACTATGGCTACACCTTC. This gives the protein CATSRQGKNYGYTF.

The chain couples TRBV28 to TRBJ1-6; no clear D gene. Germline V CDR1 and CDR2: MDHEN, SYDVKM. There are 15 residues in the CDR3. The ends were cut back, 8 bases at V and 7 bases at J, with 18 bases in the middle. CDR3 coding DNA: TGTGCCAGCTCCTCCGGACGCTCGGGGAATTCACCCCTCCACTTT. Translating it yields CASSSGRSGNSPLHF.

V and J are TRBV5-1 and TRBJ2-3; 8 bases align to TRBD2. Germline assignment: CDR1 SGHRS and CDR2 YFSETQ. The ends lost 4 bases at V and 2 bases at J; junction bases unmatched: 6. The length of the CDR3 is 15 residues. The chain's CDR3 is CASSLSGGDTDTQYF. DNA for the CDR3: TGCGCCAGCAGCCTAAGCGGGGGAGACACAGATACGCAGTATTTT.

V gene TRBV11-2 combines with J gene TRBJ2-5, with TRBD2 matching over 12 bases. CDR3 length: 16 amino acids. Germline values: CDR1 SGHAT, CDR2 FQNNGV. With 1 base clipped from V and 5 bases from J, the junction kept 5 bases outside the gene matches. The CDR3 loop is CASSLVLAGGSETQYF. The CDR3 nucleotides are TGTGCCAGCAGCTTAGTCCTAGCGGGAGGGTCGGAGACCCAGTACTTC.

The chain joins TRBV7-9 to TRBJ2-5, with 12 bases identical to TRBD1. Unmatched junction bases numbered 4, after V lost 1 base and J lost 4 bases. The CDR3 loop spans 16 amino acids. CDR1 and CDR2 from the germline V gene are SEHNR and FQNEAQ (reference sequence). CDR3 DNA sequence: TGTGCCAGCAGCTTAGGGGACAGGGGGCCGAGAGAGACCCAGTACTTC. It translates to CASSLGDRGPRETQYF.

This clone came up once. The chain uses TRBV4-1 and TRBJ2-7, with D possibly being TRBD2 (5 bases). The CDR3 length is 15 residues. Trimming took 0 bases from V and 3 from J, leaving 12 bases between them. Germline values: CDR1 MGHRA, CDR2 YSYEKL. The DNA of the CDR3 is TGCGCCAGCAGCCAAGATGGAGACTACCGCTACGAGCAGTACTTC. Translating gives CASSQDGDYRYEQYF.